The present entry profiles one T cell receptor (beta chain) with its context. Its antigen is not known. This sample was included in a study of regulatory dendritic cells for organ transplantation. Study results and caveats: Memory T cells were less diverse than naive, with memory CD8+ most oligoclonal. Regulatory dendritic cells appeared to expand memory CD8+ clones less than mature ones.

Data came from immunoSEQ multiplex PCR; TCRdb stores just in-frame clones and leaves some out. The table records almost 35,000 clones, 85% to 90% of them present only once. This sequence was found in a human donor in good health. Sequencing was done on a sample of naive CD4+ T cells from blood. Documented subset: CD45RA+ naive T cells.

The CDR3 region is CASSSIQAPYNEQFF. CDR3 DNA: TGTGCCAGCAGCTCAATCCAAGCCCCCTACAATGAGCAGTTCTTC. J is TRBJ2-1 and V is TRBV5-8; D gene uncertain. The CDR3 sequence is 15 residues long. Deletions cut 3 bases from V and 2 bases from J, with 12 bases between. Germline assignment: CDR1 SGHTS and CDR2 YDEGEE.